Listed here are 13 T cell receptor beta chains from one sample, sequenced in a study of immune reconstitution after stem cell transplant in scleroderma. One entry per CDR3 protein, called by TCRdb with MiXCR from the RT-PCR reads. The sample records more than 2,000 distinct CDR3 sequences, 10% to 13% being singletons. The sample was gathered before or after autologous hematopoietic stem cell transplantation (not recorded which). These receptor sequences come from a female donor with systemic sclerosis.

The chain couples TRBV20-1 to TRBJ2-5, with D perhaps matching TRBD2 (5 bases). CDR1 and CDR2 (germline): DFQATT, SNEGSKA (reference sequence). Trimming pared 6 bases from V and 5 bases from J, leaving 13 bases between. The length of the CDR3 is 12 residues. The CDR3 region has the DNA TGCAGTGCCGCAGGAGGTCCGGAGACCCAGTACTTC. Residues: CSAAGGPETQYF.

The rearrangement links TRBV10-3 to TRBJ1-4; D gene ambiguous. This CDR3 has 14 residues. CDR1 and CDR2 (germline): ENHRY, SYGVKD. Trimming removed 4 bases at V and 6 bases at J, with 12 bases between. The chain's CDR3 is CAISGTGRDEKLFF. CDR3 DNA sequence: TGTGCCATCAGTGGAACCGGTAGAGATGAAAAACTGTTTTTT.

Only a few counts were recorded for this clonotype. The chain uses TRBV29-1 and TRBJ1-2; D possibly corresponds to TRBD1 (5 bases). Germline lookup yields CDR1 SQVTM and CDR2 ANQGSEA. V gave up 7 bases and J gave up 6 bases, with 12 bases separating them. The CDR3 contains 11 residues. CDR3 amino acids: CSAGGGNGYTF. The CDR3 DNA sequence: TGCAGCGCCGGGGGGGGGAATGGCTACACCTTC. Full variable domain (outside the CDR3, taken from reference TRBV29-1 and TRBJ1-2): SAVISQKPSRDICQRGTSLTIQCQVDSQVTMMFWYRQQPGQSLTLIATANQGSEATYESGFVIDKFPISRPNLTFSTLTVSNMSPEDSSIYLCSAGGGNGYTFGSGTRLTVV.

V is TRBV5-1 and J is TRBJ1-1; D gene uncertain. CDR1 is SGHRS, CDR2 YFSETQ, per germline. The CDR3 contains 17 residues. The germline V and J ends were trimmed by 3 bases and 1 base, with 19 bases remaining between them. CDR3 residues: CASSSLKGEGRNTEAFF. The DNA of the CDR3 is TGCGCCAGCAGCTCATTAAAGGGAGAAGGGCGGAACACTGAAGCTTTCTTT.

This clonotype is deemed medium-sized. The chain combines TRBV2 with TRBJ1-2; TRBD1 aligns across 7 bases. Germline CDR1 is SNHLY and CDR2 is FYNNEI. V lost 0 bases, J lost 6 bases, and 10 bases stayed unmatched. There are 16 residues in the CDR3. The CDR3 loop is CASSEAATTGPHGYTF. CDR3 in DNA: TGTGCCAGCAGTGAAGCCGCCACGACAGGGCCCCATGGCTACACCTTC.

By its share, this clonotype is medium-sized. This sequence joins TRBV29-1 and TRBJ1-1, with 10 positions matching TRBD1. CDR3 size: 12 residues. The germline V gene has CDR1 SQVTM and CDR2 ANQGSEA. The V and J ends lost 6 bases and 11 bases, in that order; junction bases with no gene match: 9. DNA for the CDR3: TGCAGCGTACAGCGACAGGGGGCGGGGGCTTTCTTT. Translation gives CSVQRQGAGAFF.

The J gene is TRBJ2-1, the V gene TRBV10-3, with 9 bases fitting TRBD1. Germline V gene sequence: CDR1 ENHRY, CDR2 SYGVKD. V shed 3 bases and J 9 bases; nucleotides not matched to a gene: 6. The CDR3 covers 14 residues. CDR3 DNA: TGTGCCATCAGTGAAGGGACAGGGAAGCGTGAGCAGTTCTTC. Translating gives CAISEGTGKREQFF.

This rearrangement joins TRBV6-2 or TRBV6-3 to TRBJ2-1; 7 bases are shared with TRBD2. The CDR3 runs to 15 residues. V lost 5 bases, J lost 5 bases, and 9 bases stayed unmatched. The germline CDR1 and CDR2 sequences are MNHEY and SVGEGT. The CDR3 DNA follows: TGTGCCAGCAGTCCCACCCTACGGGGGGACAATGAGCAGTTCTTC. This translates into CASSPTLRGDNEQFF.

Only a few counts were recorded for this clonotype. The chain joins TRBV20-1 to TRBJ2-7; D call uncertain. Germline CDR1 and CDR2: DFQATT and SNEGSKA (reference sequence). V shed 1 base and J shed 0 bases, with 10 bases lying between them. CDR3 size: 14 residues. CDR3: CSARGRGRSYEQYF. DNA of the CDR3: TGCAGTGCTAGAGGCCGAGGTCGCTCCTACGAGCAGTACTTC.

V is TRBV7-2 and J is TRBJ1-3; possibly TRBD1 for D (5 bases). Germline CDR1 reads SGHTA; CDR2 reads FQGNSA. Trimming cost V 3 bases and J 3 bases, with 9 bases left between them. The CDR3 is 14 residues long. The CDR3 loop is CASSLGPGGNTIYF. CDR3 in DNA: TGTGCCAGCAGCTTGGGGCCGGGTGGAAACACCATATATTTT.

This clonotype was seen a few times. The rearrangement uses TRBV2 and TRBJ1-5; D call uncertain. Germline V gene lookup returns CDR1 SNHLY and CDR2 FYNNEI. The CDR3 extends over 13 amino acids. V lost 3 bases and J 6 bases, leaving 9 bases between the germline ends. This chain's CDR3 is CASSDFLGQPQHF. The CDR3 nucleotides read TGTGCCAGCAGTGACTTTTTGGGTCAGCCCCAGCATTTT.

The chain employs TRBV7-2 and TRBJ2-3, with unresolved D. The CDR3 runs to 14 residues. With 1 base removed from V and 7 bases from J, the gap between germline ends came to 12 bases. In germline, CDR1 is SGHTA, CDR2 FQGNSA. CDR3 nucleotide sequence: TGTGCCAGCAGCTTAGTATCCCCTTCGTATACGCAGTATTTT. Translated, it gives CASSLVSPSYTQYF.

This clonotype is deemed medium-sized. The CDR3 reads CASSYSRLAGFTDTQYF. Here the CDR3 DNA reads TGTGCCAGCAGTTACTCGAGACTAGCGGGATTCACAGATACGCAGTATTTT. The chain carries TRBV6-5 and TRBJ2-3; 11 bases align to TRBD2. The CDR3 covers 17 residues. Trimming took 0 bases from V and 2 from J; bases not matched to a gene: 4. Germline CDR1 and CDR2: MNHEY and SVGAGI.